The present entry profiles one T cell receptor (beta chain) with its context. Its antigen has not been determined. Base qualities were left out, and no much larger clone turns up one base away. These data originate in a study of cytomegalovirus exposure and HLA in healthy donors (dated by TCRdb to the late 2010s). With regard to the full study: In an earlier analysis of about 560 of the donors, around 290 Gb of sequence data and 120 million or so unique TCR beta sequences from approximately 180 million T cells were reported. Along with the approximately 700-subject first cohort, a separate validation cohort of approximately 110 different subjects was used. The T cell repertoires of under 750 subjects were profiled by immunosequencing and related to cytomegalovirus serostatus. Of the roughly 390 genotyped donors, 75% to 85% were placed in the genetic ancestry cluster associated with self-reported Caucasian donors. On average, roughly 240,000 unique TCR beta nucleotide sequences were sequenced per donor among 300 to 500 genotyped donors of the cohort, with about 19% of those sequences being non-productive. HLA typing covered class I and class II loci at four-digit resolution. The number of typed donors differed by locus: about 629-630 for A, B, C, DRB1 and DQB1; 522 for DQA1; roughly 600 for DPA1; and some 470 for DPB1. All discovery cohort repertoires had been generated on a single sequencing platform. About five DR-DQ haplotypes were treated as single units for association and clustering because of strong linkage in the cohort. An early release covering 500 to 750 HLA-typed donors comprised about 310 gigabases of sequencing data and tens of millions of unique TCR sequences. An earlier analysis of some 500 of the donors used high-throughput TCR beta sequencing to judge whether each TCR beta V gene segment behaved as functional or pseudogenic. The study aimed to test whether signatures of past pathogen exposure could be identified by cataloging public T cell receptors. The study combined high-throughput TCR immunosequencing, statistical association of individual TCRs with disease status, and machine learning to predict cytomegalovirus infection status. Donor age, sex, ethnicity and CMV serostatus were compiled together with the repertoire data. In the later analysis, no new phenotypic data were used to find candidate immune exposures; instead, reliance was placed on TCR beta sequences and their occurrence across donors. To study patterns of TCR occurrence, a later analysis re-analyzed previously published TCR beta repertoires from 666 donors and added high-resolution HLA genotyping. A later genetic analysis used genome-wide SNP genotypes for about 65% of the 666 donors, treating that subset as a discovery cohort. Points the paper makes about the study in general: Correlated functional status among segregating V segments might reflect linkage disequilibrium, but an unknown experimental factor could not be ruled out. In a later analysis, the rate of TCR association differed among HLA loci, with DRB1 alleles having the most associated TCRs and HLA-C alleles having the fewest. Specific HLA alleles were associated with 15,000 to 20,000 TCR beta sequences at a false discovery rate of 0.05 in a later analysis. In a later analysis, HLA-associated TCR beta chains showed more clonal expansion and lower generation probabilities than non-associated chains that were equally common. Because the 87-base-pair reads could not distinguish some IMGT-functional V segments, including TRBV6-2 and TRBV6-3, those segments were excluded. Because counts were too low, 15 or so rarely observed V segments, including chromosome 9 orphons, were excluded from the earlier analysis of under 650 of the donors. The classifier was reported to diagnose cytomegalovirus status with high specificity and sensitivity in both the original cohort and the validation cohort. A later analysis found that most CMV-associated TCR beta chains appeared HLA-restricted, with HLA associations seemingly driven largely by CMV exposure. A group of highly shared sequence variants was considered likely to be a technical artifact of the sequencing pipeline. An earlier analysis of 587 of the donors showed that most TCR beta V segments appeared in productive rearrangements either about 87% or about 30% of the time, which broadly matched IMGT annotations. When HLA alleles, especially DR and DQ, strongly co-occurred, TCR associations were difficult to assign to individual alleles. CMV serostatus was the only immune exposure information available for the cohort. A further reported finding was that TCR beta sequences accurately predicted the HLA-A and HLA-B alleles for most subjects in the first cohort. Because HLA typing was unavailable for some donors at each locus, only the typed subset was used in association tests. In the study, about 150 TCR beta chains were listed as associated with cytomegalovirus. An association between a missense DCLRE1C variant and V-gene and J-gene trimming of TCR beta chains was found in a later genetic analysis and replicated in an independent cohort. Compared with the approximately 710-donor mean, donors in an Asian-associated ancestry cluster had fewer N-insertions in productive TCRs, according to a later genetic analysis. In vitro tests confirmed that a few of the cytomegalovirus-associated TCR beta chains recognize cytomegalovirus antigens. Presence/absence analyses assumed roughly uniform sequencing depth across donors, an assumption that may not hold. Most TCR sequences were observed very rarely across donors, whereas some public TCRs were present in many individuals. In a later analysis, several top co-occurrence clusters were reported to appear linked to parvovirus B19, influenza, CMV and Epstein-Barr virus. According to the authors, the approach could potentially be generalized to other disease states and immunological phenotypes. In this cohort, only TCR beta chains were sequenced, and detectable features were limited by the absence of alpha or paired-chain data.

The cohort consisted of more than 650 healthy bone marrow donors. At the time of sampling, all cohort members were nominally healthy, though unrecorded immune exposures were likely present. The donor tested CMV seropositive, placing the donor among the approximately 290 seropositive members of the cohort. A peripheral blood sample was collected from each donor, and TCR beta sequencing was performed on peripheral blood mononuclear cells. Genomic DNA extraction from the blood cell samples was performed with the Qiagen DNeasy Blood Extraction Kit. From the cysteine up to the phenylalanine, the CDR3 has a length of 14 residues. Of all the DNA, just the CDR3 is kept, 42 bases in frame from base 1. Cut back by 0 bases and 3 bases, the V and J ends lie 6 bases apart. Looking up the germline V gene yields CDR1 KGHSH and CDR2 LQKENI. The library came from the immunoSEQ multiplex PCR assay. For the multiplex PCR, a mixture combining 60 forward primers for TCR Vbeta segments and 13 reverse primers for TCR Jbeta segments was used. A multiplex PCR assay on genomic DNA amplified the CDR3 region of rearranged TCR beta genes. The amplified TCR beta libraries were sequenced on the Illumina HiSeq System as 87-base-pair reads. The study's own analysis went as follows. Across the 500 to 700 repertoires, a later analysis counted about 81 million unique TCR beta chains, roughly 11 million of which were shared by at least two donors. To remove PCR and sequencing errors, raw reads were error-corrected and collapsed into unique sequences using a nearest-neighbor algorithm that merged closely related sequences. V, D and J gene segments were assigned by aligning CDR3 sequences to IMGT reference sequences. For a sequence to be retained, a match of at least six nucleotides to both a V gene segment and a J gene segment was required. Rearrangements were classified as productive when the CDR3 lacked stop codons and remained in frame with V and J, and all other rearrangements were classified as non-productive. Following IMGT convention, CDR3 was defined as the stretch from the second conserved V-encoded cysteine to the conserved J-encoded phenylalanine. Sequences without an unambiguous match to a single V gene segment were excluded from the earlier analysis of about 640 of the donors. In an earlier analysis of 587 of the donors, V segments were called functional above 56.7% productive rearrangements and were called segregating when the between-donor standard deviation exceeded 5%. A statistical classification framework was built to diagnose cytomegalovirus status from the catalog of TCR beta chain sequences. In a later analysis, TCR nucleotide sequences were compared against IMGT/GENE-DB human TR gene sequences so that V and J genes could be assigned. Using the TCRdist pipeline, a later analysis assigned CDR3 sequences along with most-parsimonious VDJ recombination scenarios. In a later analysis, each TCR beta chain was defined by its CDR3 amino acid sequence together with its V-gene family, and reads without a unique V-gene family were excluded. A later analysis removed 592 highly shared, low-generation-probability nucleotide sequences to deal with suspected cross-contamination and a sequencing artifact. In a later analysis, a clonal expansion index was calculated for each public chain from normalized within-repertoire ranks of inferred template counts. In a later analysis, generation probabilities were computed with a VDJ recombination model fitted to out-of-frame rearrangements, and the resulting probabilities were checked against IGoR. In a later analysis, hypergeometric tests were used to score TCR-TCR, TCR-HLA and TCR-CMV co-occurrence, with a repertoire-size bias correction applied to TCR pairs. To estimate false discovery rates, a later analysis permuted the HLA or CMV assignments 20 times. In a later analysis, co-occurring TCRs were grouped with DBSCAN, and TCRdist sequence similarity was added when clustering was performed within HLA-allele-positive subsets. Co-occurrence clustering excluded repertoires with fewer than 30,000 or more than 120,000 public chains, plus five with anomalous nucleotide sharing. Here the immuneACCESS table is served through TCRdb, limited to in-frame sequences with V and J called. Missing clones are a known gap in these copies; in checked studies unresolved V genes cover under half, and the rest lacks a known reason. The V and J calls and clone size were taken over from that table, and D and trimming were inferred from the DNA. This sample has under 100,000 clones in its table, and around 70% of those were observed once. Of the sample, about 16% falls within the top ten clones.

The specimen was PBMCs. The clonotype was recovered from a woman aged 45-59 years in good health and CMV-seropositive. The chain is made from TRBV18 and TRBJ1-3, with the D segment identity uncertain. The CDR3 corresponds to CASSPPGSGNTIYF. The bases read TGTGCCAGCTCACCACCGGGGAGTGGAAACACCATATATTTT.